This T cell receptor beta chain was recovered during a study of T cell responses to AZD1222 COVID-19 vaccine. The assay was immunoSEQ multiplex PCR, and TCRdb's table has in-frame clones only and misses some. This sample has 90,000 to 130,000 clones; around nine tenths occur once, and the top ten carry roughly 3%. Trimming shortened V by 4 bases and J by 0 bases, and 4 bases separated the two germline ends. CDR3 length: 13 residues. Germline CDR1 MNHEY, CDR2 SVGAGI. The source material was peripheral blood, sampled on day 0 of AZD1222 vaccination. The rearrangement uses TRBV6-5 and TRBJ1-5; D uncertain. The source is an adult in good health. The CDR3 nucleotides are TGTGCCAGCAGTTGGGGTAGCAATCAGCCCCAGCATTTT. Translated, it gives CASSWGSNQPQHF.